This T cell receptor (beta chain) was captured by sequencing in a study of breast tumors, draining lymph nodes, adjacent tissues (dated by TCRdb to between 2015 and 2016). Background for the entire study: In breast cancer patients, the study compared the TCR beta repertoires of tumor, adjacent nontumor tissue and axillary lymph nodes. In human breast cancer, the study set out to assess how tumor, surrounding tissue and draining lymph node repertoires relate to one another and whether T cells might be exchanged between them. Summary of the overall study and its limitations: Tumor T-cell repertoires showed less diversity than lymph node repertoires and more diversity than nontumor tissue repertoires, and tumor T-cell repertoires showed preferential V and J gene usage. The data were considered consistent with the idea that most tumor T cells come from the lymph node and then expand in tumor tissue. The study presented the conclusion that tumor T cells originate in lymph nodes as consistent with a hypothesis, not as something directly demonstrated. In luminal-like breast cancer, tumor and nontumor tissue repertoires resembled each other significantly more than in basal-like breast cancer.

The adjacent samples were made up of nontumor breast tissue around the tumor. The CDR3 contains 14 residues, cysteine and phenylalanine counted. Only the CDR3 portion is preserved as DNA: 42 bases, with reading frame beginning at the first base. The V end gives up 5 bases and the J end 6 bases, leaving 4 bases in the junction not matched to a gene. CDR1 and CDR2, per the germline V gene, are MNHNS and SASEGT. This clonotype was seen repeatedly, ten times or more. Its binding antigen is unknown. No quality values exist for individual bases; no much larger clone is one base distant. Instrument used: Illumina HiSeq 2000. Multiplex PCR amplification was used to generate the TCR beta chain libraries. High-throughput sequencing was used to analyze the amplified TCR beta chain products. TCRdb took the public reads, trimmed them with fastp at Q25, ran MiXCR for clone calling and kept in-frame beta chains. Every entry covers one CDR3 protein and lists the most common genes and DNA from its rows. This sample has about 14,000 distinct CDR3 sequences in its table, and around 55% of those were observed once. About 30% of the sample comes from the top ten.

The sequencing input was tumor-adjacent breast tissue. The chain couples TRBV6-1 to TRBJ2-1, with TRBD1 identical over 10 junction bases. This sequence was found in a female donor with breast cancer. Some clones in this sample may be carry-over from other donors' samples. The DNA sequence is TGTGCCAGCAGTAGAGGGGACAGGGGCAATGAGCAGTTCTTC. Its product reads: CASSRGDRGNEQFF.